Below, 28 T cell receptor beta chains from the same sample are listed, as sequenced in a study of T cells in Graves' hyperthyroidism and ophthalmopathy. Amplified TCR beta CDR3 regions derived from RNA transcripts. RT-PCR in the first round (using the HTBI primer set) targeted the TCR CDR3. TCRdb recomputed calls from the multiplex PCR reads with MiXCR, one row per CDR3 protein. The sample comprises roughly 570,000 distinct CDR3 sequences, around 45% of which are singletons, and around a fifth rests with the top ten. The specimen sequenced was peripheral blood or thyroid tissue (not recorded which). These receptor sequences come from an adult woman with Graves' disease, either hyperthyroidism or ophthalmopathy (not recorded which).

The J gene is TRBJ1-1, the V gene TRBV7-8, with TRBD1 matching 7 bases. CDR1 and CDR2 (germline): SGHVS, FQNEAQ. The CDR3 loop spans 15 amino acids. Trimming cost V 3 bases and J 0 bases; bases outside gene matches: 4. In DNA, the CDR3 is TGTGCCAGCAGCTTGGGAGGGGGCATGAACACTGAAGCTTTCTTT. Its protein is CASSLGGGMNTEAFF.

This clonotype showed up just once. The rearrangement links TRBV14 to TRBJ2-5; possible D gene TRBD1, 6 bases. This CDR3 is built from 14 residues. With 3 bases removed from V and 6 bases from J, the gap between germline ends came to 14 bases. Germline-derived CDR1 and CDR2 are SGHDN and FVKESK. In DNA form, the CDR3 reads TGTGCCAGCAGCCAGGGGGCGGTAGGGAAGACCCAGTACTTC. Translation gives CASSQGAVGKTQYF.

This clonotype was detected ten times or more. The V call is TRBV7-9, the J call TRBJ1-3; TRBD1 agrees at 10 bases. With 3 bases clipped from V and 1 base from J, the junction kept 3 bases outside the gene matches. CDR3 length: 16 residues. Germline V gene data show CDR1 as SEHNR and CDR2 as FQNEAQ (reference sequence). The CDR3 bases are TGTGCCAGCAGCTTGGGACAGGGGTTGTCTGGAAACACCATATATTTT. Its translation: CASSLGQGLSGNTIYF. Full variable domain (outside the CDR3, taken from reference TRBV7-9 and TRBJ1-3): DTGVSQNPRHKITKRGQNVTFRCDPISEHNRLYWYRQTLGQGPEFLTYFQNEAQLEKSRLLSDRFSAERPKGSFSTLEIQRTEQGDSAMYLCASSLGQGLSGNTIYFGEGSWLTVV.

This clonotype showed up many times. The gene calls are TRBV5-5 and TRBJ2-7; D is perhaps TRBD1 (5 bases). The germline gives CDR1 SGHKS, CDR2 YYEKEE (reference sequence). The V end lost 3 bases, the J end lost 1 base, and 14 bases lay between the germline ends. The CDR3 is made up of 15 amino acids. CDR3 nucleotide sequence: TGTGCCAGCAGCTCCCGGACAACTTCTTCCTACGAGCAGTACTTC. As protein: CASSSRTTSSYEQYF.

Many counts were recorded for this clonotype. The rearrangement joins TRBV20-1 to TRBJ2-7, with 8 bases matching TRBD1. Trimming at V came to 6 bases and at J to 2 bases, leaving 15 bases not matched to a gene. CDR3 size: 16 residues. Germline V gene lookup returns CDR1 DFQATT and CDR2 SNEGSKA (reference sequence). The CDR3 coding sequence is TGCAGTGCCACCGGACAGGGAACACATCAAGCCTACGAGCAGTACTTC. This translates into CSATGQGTHQAYEQYF.

This clonotype was counted only a few times. The chain carries TRBV27 and TRBJ2-7; the D is unclear. The CDR3 sequence is 14 residues long. The germline gives CDR1 MNHEY, CDR2 SMNVEV (reference sequence). The V end was cut by 0 bases, the J end by 2 bases, with 8 bases between. The CDR3 sequence: CASSLSDGAYEQYF. DNA of the CDR3: TGTGCCAGCAGTTTATCTGACGGTGCCTACGAGCAGTACTTC.

The sample holds many counts of this clonotype. The chain employs TRBV20-1 and TRBJ2-5, with 12 bases that match TRBD1. Trimming at V came to 6 bases and at J to 7 bases, leaving 9 bases not matched to a gene. The CDR3 covers 14 residues. Germline CDR1 reads DFQATT; CDR2 reads SNEGSKA (reference sequence). The DNA of the CDR3 is TGCAGTGCATCCCGGGACAGGGGGCGGGGGACCCAGTACTTC. It codes for CSASRDRGRGTQYF.

This clonotype occurred many times. This chain joins TRBV7-2 and TRBJ2-5, with D unclear. Germline CDR1 reads SGHTA; CDR2 reads FQGNSA. The CDR3 runs to 14 residues. V lost 1 base and J 7 bases, leaving 13 bases between the germline ends. This chain's CDR3 is CASSLEWVKSTQYF. In DNA form, the CDR3 reads TGTGCCAGCAGCTTAGAATGGGTAAAATCGACCCAGTACTTC. The full variable domain, rest sourced from reference TRBV7-2 and TRBJ2-5, is GAGVSQSPSNKVTEKGKDVELRCDPISGHTALYWYRQSLGQGLEFLIYFQGNSAPDKSGLPSDRFSAERTGGSVSTLTIQRTQQEDSAVYLCASSLEWVKSTQYFGPGTRLLVL.

The V gene is TRBV9, the J gene TRBJ1-5; unclear D gene. Germline CDR1 is SGDLS and CDR2 is YYNGEE. The CDR3 extends over 13 amino acids. Trimming cost V 6 bases and J 6 bases, with 13 bases left between them. The CDR3: CASNQAGSQPQHF. The CDR3 DNA is TGTGCCAGCAACCAAGCGGGTAGTCAGCCCCAGCATTTT.

This clonotype was seen a single time. V and J are TRBV10-3 and TRBJ2-3; D is ambiguous. Trimming removed 10 bases at V and 12 bases at J, with 17 bases between. The germline gives CDR1 ENHRY, CDR2 SYGVKD. The CDR3 consists of 11 residues. The CDR3 DNA follows: TGTGCCAACCTCAGGAAGGTGTTCCAGTATTTT. Encoded protein: CANLRKVFQYF.

In its sample, this clonotype was seen a few times. This chain joins TRBV10-2 and TRBJ1-2; no definite D call. Germline V gene data show CDR1 as WSHSY and CDR2 as SAAADI. V lost 3 bases, J lost 2 bases, and 7 bases lay in between. CDR3 length: 13 amino acids. This chain's CDR3 is CASSDGGNYGYTF. The CDR3 DNA follows: TGCGCCAGCAGTGACGGAGGCAACTATGGCTACACCTTC.

This clonotype was observed at least ten times. This chain links TRBV29-1 with TRBJ2-2, with D perhaps TRBD1 or TRBD2 (5 bases each). The CDR3 loop spans 17 amino acids. Germline V CDR1 and CDR2: SQVTM, ANQGSEA. The V end lost 5 bases, the J end lost 1 base, and 20 bases lay between the germline ends. The CDR3 loop reads CSVKSPGATWNTGELFF. CDR3 sequence (DNA): TGCAGCGTTAAATCTCCCGGGGCCACCTGGAACACCGGGGAGCTGTTTTTT.

The chain has TRBV20-1 and TRBJ1-2; weak D call: TRBD1 (6 bases). The CDR3 consists of 13 residues. Trimming pared 5 bases from V and 4 bases from J, leaving 14 bases between. The germline CDR1 and CDR2 sequences are DFQATT and SNEGSKA (reference sequence). The CDR3 bases are TGCAGTGCTGGCAGGGGAGGGACCTATGGCTACACCTTC. This codes for CSAGRGGTYGYTF.

This clonotype was recorded a few times. The J gene is TRBJ2-7, the V gene TRBV28; the D gene is possibly TRBD1 (6 bases). Trimming removed 4 bases at V and 3 bases at J, with 10 bases between. The CDR3 totals 13 residues. Germline V lookup: CDR1 MDHEN, CDR2 SYDVKM. The CDR3: CASSWDTRYEQYF. For the CDR3, the DNA is TGTGCCAGCAGTTGGGACACACGCTACGAGCAGTACTTC.

The CDR3 nucleotides read TGCAGCGTTGTTACTTTCTGGGAGACCCAGTACTTC. This sequence encodes CSVVTFWETQYF. The chain recombines TRBV29-1 with TRBJ2-5; D not resolved. The CDR3 has 12 residues. Germline V gene lookup returns CDR1 SQVTM and CDR2 ANQGSEA. The germline V and J ends were trimmed by 4 bases and 5 bases, with 11 bases remaining between them.

Regarding this clonotype: One end of the junction varies from germline; a read error may be responsible. The V and J genes are TRBV28 and TRBJ1-2, with no clear D. This CDR3 comprises 11 residues. The germline CDR1 and CDR2 sequences are MDHEN and SYDVKM. In DNA, the CDR3 is TGTGCCATCAGTCTACGCGATGGCTACACCTTC. Translating it yields CAISLRDGYTF.

Many counts were recorded for this clonotype. The J gene is TRBJ1-2, the V gene TRBV13, with a possible D match to TRBD1 (5 bases). V dropped 1 base and J dropped 3 bases, with 12 bases sitting between them. CDR1 PRHDT and CDR2 FYEKMQ come from the germline V gene (reference sequence). The CDR3 has 15 amino acids. CDR3 sequence reads: CASSLVAGDHYGYTF. In DNA, the CDR3 is TGTGCCAGCAGCTTAGTGGCGGGGGACCACTATGGCTACACCTTC. Supplemented by reference TRBV13 and TRBJ1-2, the full variable domain reads AAGVIQSPRHLIKEKRETATLKCYPIPRHDTVYWYQQGPGQDPQFLISFYEKMQSDKGSIPDRFSAQQFSDYHSELNMSSLELGDSALYFCASSLVAGDHYGYTFGSGTRLTVV.

V gene TRBV19 combines with J gene TRBJ1-2, with D maybe TRBD1 (5 bases). Germline V gene lookup returns CDR1 LNHDA and CDR2 SQIVND (reference sequence). Trimming pared 2 bases from V and 3 bases from J, leaving 16 bases between. The CDR3 spans 16 residues. This CDR3 is CASSILYRPRDYGYTF. CDR3 coding DNA: TGTGCCAGTAGTATACTGTACAGGCCACGCGACTATGGCTACACCTTC.

The chain has TRBV6-5 and TRBJ1-5; TRBD1 is a possible D gene (6 bases). CDR3 length: 15 residues. The V gene lost 4 bases and the J gene lost 1 base, with 11 bases spanning the gap. In germline, CDR1 is MNHEY, CDR2 SVGAGI. CDR3 sequence reads: CASSFGQWSNQPQHF. The CDR3 DNA is TGTGCCAGCAGTTTCGGACAGTGGAGCAATCAGCCCCAGCATTTT.

Many counts were recorded for this clonotype. The V call is TRBV19, the J call TRBJ1-5, with 8 nucleotides matching TRBD1. Germline loops: CDR1 LNHDA, CDR2 SQIVND (reference sequence). Losses at the gene ends were 6 bases for V and 6 bases for J; bases not matched to a gene: 10. This CDR3 is built from 15 residues. CDR3: CASRNTSRGRQPQHF. The CDR3, as DNA: TGTGCCAGTAGAAACACATCCAGGGGGCGTCAGCCCCAGCATTTT.

In this sample, this clonotype turned up many times. The J gene is TRBJ1-2, the V gene TRBV19; TRBD1 might be the D (6 bases). This CDR3 region has 13 residues. Germline V lookup: CDR1 LNHDA, CDR2 SQIVND (reference sequence). Trimming cost V 6 bases and J 5 bases, with 13 bases left between them. The DNA of the CDR3 is TGTGCCAGTAGGGCACAGGGCGAGTATGGCTACACCTTC. Its protein product is CASRAQGEYGYTF.

The CDR3 DNA follows: TGTGCCATCACACCGACAGCTGGAAACACCATATATTTT. As protein: CAITPTAGNTIYF. J is TRBJ1-3 and V is TRBV10-3; a weak D match, TRBD1 (5 bases). This CDR3 has 13 amino acids. Per the germline V gene, CDR1 is ENHRY and CDR2 is SYGVKD. Trimming took off 7 bases at V and 2 bases at J, with 9 bases between the two ends.

In its sample, this clonotype was seen many times. The chain uses TRBV5-1 and TRBJ2-5; D might be TRBD2 (6 bases). In germline, CDR1 is SGHRS, CDR2 YFSETQ. V lost 0 bases and J 5 bases, leaving 11 bases between the germline ends. The length of the CDR3 is 14 residues. CDR3 region: CASSLAPGVETQYF. CDR3 coding DNA: TGCGCCAGCAGCTTGGCCCCGGGAGTGGAGACCCAGTACTTC.

V and J are TRBV20-1 and TRBJ1-6; D is perhaps TRBD1 (6 bases). The germline CDR1 and CDR2 sequences are DFQATT and SNEGSKA (reference sequence). The CDR3 has 13 amino acids. V was clipped by 5 bases and J by 9 bases, with 14 bases between them. CDR3 DNA sequence: TGCAGTGCTCCAGGGGATGGGGGTTCACCCCTCCACTTT. Protein sequence: CSAPGDGGSPLHF.

J is TRBJ1-3 and V is TRBV9, with D possibly TRBD1 on 5 matching bases. CDR1 and CDR2 from the germline V gene are SGDLS and YYNGEE. V shed 3 bases and J shed 4 bases, with 14 bases lying between them. The length of the CDR3 is 15 residues. The CDR3 is CASSGGRGSGNTIYF. The CDR3 coding sequence is TGTGCCAGCAGCGGCGGACGGGGCTCAGGAAACACCATATATTTT.

The chain joins TRBV12-3 or TRBV12-4 to TRBJ2-2; no clear D gene. The CDR3 extends over 12 amino acids. V was trimmed by 10 bases and J by 7 bases, leaving 13 bases between them. CDR3 DNA: TGTGCCATCAACCTTCCGGGCGGGGAGCTGTTTTTT. This codes for CAINLPGGELFF.

The chain links TRBV29-1 to TRBJ1-1; tentative D call: TRBD1 (6 bases). From germline, CDR1 is SQVTM and CDR2 ANQGSEA. CDR3 size: 16 residues. V was shortened by 6 bases and J by 0 bases, with 20 bases between the two germline ends. The CDR3 DNA sequence: TGCAGCGTGACTCAACCCGGACAGTACATGAACACTGAAGCTTTCTTT. It yields the protein CSVTQPGQYMNTEAFF.

The chain has TRBV20-1 and TRBJ1-5, with D possibly matching TRBD1 (6 bases). V lost 3 bases, J lost 11 bases, and 20 bases lay in between. The germline CDR1 and CDR2 sequences are DFQATT and SNEGSKA (reference sequence). This CDR3 comprises 14 residues. The DNA of the CDR3 is TGCAGTGCTAGCAGGGTTCGAGGGGGAGAGACCCAGCATTTT. Protein sequence: CSASRVRGGETQHF.